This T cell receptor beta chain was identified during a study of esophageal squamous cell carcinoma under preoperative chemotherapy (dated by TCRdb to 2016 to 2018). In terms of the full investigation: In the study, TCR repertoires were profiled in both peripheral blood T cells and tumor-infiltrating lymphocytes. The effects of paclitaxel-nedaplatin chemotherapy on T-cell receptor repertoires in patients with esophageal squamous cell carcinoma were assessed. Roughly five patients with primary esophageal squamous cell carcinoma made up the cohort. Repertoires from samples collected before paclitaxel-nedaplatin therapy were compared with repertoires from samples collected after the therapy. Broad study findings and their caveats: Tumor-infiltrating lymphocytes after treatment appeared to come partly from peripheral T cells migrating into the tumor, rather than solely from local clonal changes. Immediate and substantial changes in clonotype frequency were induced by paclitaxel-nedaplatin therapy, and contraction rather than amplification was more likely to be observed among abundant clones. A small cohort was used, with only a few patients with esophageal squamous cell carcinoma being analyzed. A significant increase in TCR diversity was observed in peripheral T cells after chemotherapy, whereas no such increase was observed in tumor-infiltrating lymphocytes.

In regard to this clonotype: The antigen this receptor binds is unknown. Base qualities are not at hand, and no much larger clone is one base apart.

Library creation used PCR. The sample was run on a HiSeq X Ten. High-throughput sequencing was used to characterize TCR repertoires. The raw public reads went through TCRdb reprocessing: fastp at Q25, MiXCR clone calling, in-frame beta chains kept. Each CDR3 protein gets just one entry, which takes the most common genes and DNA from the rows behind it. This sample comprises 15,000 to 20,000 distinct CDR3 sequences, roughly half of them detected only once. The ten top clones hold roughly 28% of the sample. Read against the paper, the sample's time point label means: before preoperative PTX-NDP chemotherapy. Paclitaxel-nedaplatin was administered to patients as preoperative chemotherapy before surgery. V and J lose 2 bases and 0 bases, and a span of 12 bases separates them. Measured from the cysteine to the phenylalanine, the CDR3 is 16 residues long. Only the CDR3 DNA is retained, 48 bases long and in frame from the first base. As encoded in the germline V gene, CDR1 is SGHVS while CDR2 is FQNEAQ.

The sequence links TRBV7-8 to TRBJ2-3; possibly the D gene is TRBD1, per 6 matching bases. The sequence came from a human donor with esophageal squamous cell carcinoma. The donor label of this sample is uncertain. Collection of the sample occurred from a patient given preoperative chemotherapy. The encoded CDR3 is CASSLSTGLSTDTQYF. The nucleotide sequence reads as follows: TGTGCCAGCAGCTTATCCACAGGGCTGAGCACAGATACGCAGTATTTT.